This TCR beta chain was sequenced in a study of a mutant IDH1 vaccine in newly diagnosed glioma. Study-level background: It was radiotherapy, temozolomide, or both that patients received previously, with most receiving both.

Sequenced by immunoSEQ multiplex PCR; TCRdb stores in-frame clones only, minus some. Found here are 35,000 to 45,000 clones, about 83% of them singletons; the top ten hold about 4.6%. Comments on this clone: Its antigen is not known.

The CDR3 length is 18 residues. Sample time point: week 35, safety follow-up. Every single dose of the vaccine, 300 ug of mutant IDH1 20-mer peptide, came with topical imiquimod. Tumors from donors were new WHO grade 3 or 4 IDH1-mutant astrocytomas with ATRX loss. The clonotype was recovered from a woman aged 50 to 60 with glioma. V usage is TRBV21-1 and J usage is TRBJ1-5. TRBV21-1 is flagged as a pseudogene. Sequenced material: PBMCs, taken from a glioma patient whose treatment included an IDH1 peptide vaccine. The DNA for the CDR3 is TGTGCCAGCAGCATGGGGTTGGTCGGGACGGATAGCAATCAGCCCCAGCATTTT. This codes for CASSMGLVGTDSNQPQHF.